These 9 T cell receptor beta chains share one sample of origin, sequenced in a study of blood T cell repertoires in COVID-19. Sequencing used immunoSEQ multiplex PCR; TCRdb keeps in-frame clones, though not all of them. The repertoire holds about 180,000 clones, with 70% to 85% as singletons. Input material: PBMCs or T cells enriched from blood (not recorded which). The receptor source for this set is a man in his fifties who had recovered from COVID-19.

This chain links TRBV19 with TRBJ1-5; 8 bases fit TRBD1. Germline values: CDR1 LNHDA, CDR2 SQIVND (reference sequence). V shed 10 bases, J shed 6 bases, and the junction held 17 bases outside the gene matches. CDR3 length: 16 amino acids. CDR3 sequence reads: CATSVVHRGAGQPQHF. The CDR3 DNA reads TGTGCCACCTCAGTGGTCCACAGGGGGGCCGGTCAGCCCCAGCATTTT.

In its sample, this clone was seen once. The genes are TRBV30 and TRBJ1-5; D is ambiguous. Germline CDR1 and CDR2: GTSNPN and SVGIG (reference sequence). V lost 4 bases and J 2 bases, leaving 6 bases between the germline ends. The CDR3 is 12 residues long. CDR3 nucleotide sequence: TGTGCCTGGACTAGCGGCAATCAGCCCCAGCATTTT. Translating gives CAWTSGNQPQHF. Full variable domain (missing parts from reference TRBV30 and TRBJ1-5): SQTIHQWPATLVQPVGSPLSLECTVEGTSNPNLYWYRQAAGRGLQLLFYSVGIGQISSEVPQNLSASRPQDRQFILSSKKLLLSDSGFYLCAWTSGNQPQHFGDGTRLSIL.

The table lists this clone with a few counts. V and J are TRBV10-3 and TRBJ2-5; 8 bases align to TRBD2. The CDR3 covers 17 residues. The V and J ends lost 6 bases and 3 bases, in that order; junction bases with no gene match: 15. Germline loops: CDR1 ENHRY, CDR2 SYGVKD. The CDR3 coding sequence is TGTGCCATCAGAACCGGGCCTGGTAGCGGGGAGAAAGAGACCCAGTACTTC. Its protein product is CAIRTGPGSGEKETQYF.

V gene TRBV27 combines with J gene TRBJ2-7; D is perhaps TRBD2 (6 bases). The CDR3 loop spans 14 amino acids. Trimming removed 2 bases from V and 5 bases from J, with 13 bases in between. CDR1 and CDR2 from the germline V gene are MNHEY and SMNVEV (reference sequence). The CDR3 DNA reads TGTGCCAGCAGTTTAGGTCTCGGGGGTAACGAGCAGTACTTC. Protein sequence: CASSLGLGGNEQYF.

The gene calls are TRBV3-1 (or the pseudogene TRBV3-2) and TRBJ1-2; D gene ambiguous. The germline V gene encodes CDR1 LGHDT and CDR2 YNNKEL (reference sequence). V was clipped by 4 bases and J by 4 bases, with 7 bases between them. The CDR3 is 12 residues long. For the CDR3, the DNA is TGTGCCAGCAGCCGAGGGATCTATGGCTACACCTTC. Its translation: CASSRGIYGYTF.

In this sample, this clone turned up once. The genes are TRBV7-8 and TRBJ2-1, with 12 bases lining up with TRBD2. Germline lookup yields CDR1 SGHVS and CDR2 FQNEAQ. The CDR3 runs 18 residues. V lost 2 bases to trimming and J lost 2 bases; unmatched junction nucleotides: 7. CDR3 region: CASSLSTSGGPPYNEQFF. The DNA of the CDR3 is TGTGCCAGCAGCTTATCGACTAGCGGGGGACCTCCCTACAATGAGCAGTTCTTC. The entire variable domain, with the rest obtained from reference TRBV7-8 and TRBJ2-1, is as follows: GAGVSQSPRYKVAKRGQDVALRCDPISGHVSLFWYQQALGQGPEFLTYFQNEAQLDKSGLPSDRFFAERPEGSVSTLKIQRTQQEDSAVYLCASSLSTSGGPPYNEQFFGPGTRLTVL.

CDR3 sequence reads: CASSSSGTPEKLFF. Here the CDR3 DNA reads TGCGCCAGCAGCTCGAGCGGGACTCCTGAAAAACTGTTTTTT. This rearrangement joins TRBV5-1 to TRBJ1-4; a possible D gene is TRBD1 (5 bases). V lost 3 bases, J lost 7 bases, and 13 bases lay in between. CDR1 and CDR2 from the germline V gene are SGHRS and YFSETQ. This CDR3 comprises 14 residues.

This chain uses TRBV30 with TRBJ1-1, with D unclear. The V end was cut by 4 bases, the J end by 0 bases, with 3 bases between. This CDR3 has 11 amino acids. Germline V gene lookup returns CDR1 GTSNPN and CDR2 SVGIG (reference sequence). The CDR3 loop reads CAWTLNTEAFF. The CDR3 DNA reads TGTGCCTGGACGTTGAACACTGAAGCTTTCTTT.

V gene TRBV10-3 combines with J gene TRBJ1-2; 7 bases are shared with TRBD1. The CDR3 contains 13 residues. CDR1 ENHRY and CDR2 SYGVKD come from the germline V gene. Unmatched junction bases numbered 7, after V lost 7 bases and J lost 5 bases. The CDR3 DNA follows: TGTGCCATCACCGAGACAGGGCGGTATGGCTACACCTTC. It encodes CAITETGRYGYTF.